This is a list of T cell receptor beta chains from one sample in a study of Ad26.COV2.S vaccination and SARS-CoV-2 variants. Some clones are missing from TCRdb's copy, which holds only in-frame ones; the method was immunoSEQ multiplex PCR. In the table there are 440,000 or so clones, approximately 90% of which are singletons. Sample: peripheral blood, taken in a trial of Ad26.COV2.S vaccine versus placebo. The receptors shown here come from a person aged 18-60 years who received the Ad26.COV2.S COVID-19 vaccine or a placebo. Each CDR3 is given without its conserved first and last residue.

TRBV7-2	TRBJ1-1	ASSRLGEAF
TRBV18	TRBJ1-1	ASSRYTEAF
TRBV29-1	TRBJ2-1	SVGGLAGGQEQF
TRBV25-1	TRBJ2-1	ASSEKGVGQF
TRBV7-9	TRBJ2-1	ASSFLPLAGYNEQF
TRBV18	TRBJ2-5	ASSPGQETQY
TRBV7-2	TRBJ2-7	ASSLGGTYEQY
TRBV11-2	TRBJ2-7	ASSLKREPSYEQY
TRBV24-1	TRBJ1-3	ATSEPHHSGNTIY
TRBV5-1	TRBJ2-3	ASSLRGGRADTQY
TRBV3-1/TRBV3-2	TRBJ2-1	ASSPASGGARDEQF
TRBV3-1/TRBV3-2	TRBJ2-1	ASSQGLTHQF
TRBV24-1	TRBJ2-7	ATSAGTNSYEQY
TRBV30	TRBJ2-3	AWNRGSGAPSTDTQY
TRBV7-2	TRBJ2-5	ASTLLKRAQETQY
TRBV7-9	TRBJ1-5	ASSPEGQHQPQH
TRBV2	TRBJ1-1	ASRTDRVGEAF
TRBV6-5	TRBJ2-3	ASRLSGTSDTQY
TRBV9	TRBJ1-5	ASSTGQGAEPQH
TRBV5-1	TRBJ2-1	ASSWERTSGSYNEQF
TRBV27	TRBJ1-2	ASSFSYRDDGYT
TRBV18	TRBJ1-3	ASSRRTGAGNTIY
TRBV20-1	TRBJ2-2	SASDRGMGELF
TRBV27	TRBJ2-1	ASSKISGGFSSNEQF
TRBV11-2	TRBJ1-4	ASSSDRDHNEKLF